Listed below are T cell receptor beta chains from one sample, sequenced in a study of post-analysis software for immune sequencing data. Using its own MiXCR run on the PCR reads, TCRdb lists one record per CDR3 protein. The sample includes 740,000 or so distinct CDR3 sequences, approximately 57% of them seen just once. Input material: blood. These receptors originate from a girl between 10 and 17 years old with multiple sclerosis. The CDR3 runs from the conserved cysteine through the conserved F or W. Each record gives: clone size, D gene, J gene, V gene, CDR3 protein, CDR3 DNA. A D gene is named only where the DNA matches it firmly. Part of the rows lack a size; the others show once, few, many or a class for expanded clones.

>-|-|TRBJ2-1|TRBV6-1
CASKETEYYNEQFF
TGTGCCAGCAAGGAAACAGAATACTATAATGAGCAGTTCTTC
>few|-|TRBJ2-2|TRBV5-1
CASSLQLSANTGELFF
TGCGCCAGCAGCTTGCAGTTGTCTGCGAACACCGGGGAGCTGTTTTTT
>few|-|TRBJ2-7|TRBV15
CATSKGESGYEQYF
TGTGCCACCAGCAAAGGGGAATCCGGCTACGAGCAGTACTTC
>-|-|TRBJ2-3|TRBV5-1
CASSLAEARTTDTQYF
TGCGCCAGCAGCTTGGCGGAAGCGCGAACGACAGATACGCAGTATTTT
>-|-|TRBJ2-4|TRBV3-1
CASSLKGTDKNIQYF
TGTGCCAGCAGCCTGAAGGGGACGGACAAAAACATTCAGTACTTC
>-|-|TRBJ1-2|TRBV7-2
CASSPTRSYGYTF
TGTGCCAGCAGCCCTACACGGTCGTATGGCTACACCTTC
>few|-|TRBJ2-5|TRBV2
CASSAIWTQYF
TGTGCCAGCAGCGCGATTTGGACCCAGTACTTC
>-|TRBD1|TRBJ2-3|TRBV7-3
CASPYHDRATDTQYF
TGTGCCAGCCCGTACCATGACAGGGCGACAGATACGCAGTATTTT
>-|-|TRBJ2-7|TRBV27
CASSGVRTEQYF
TGTGCCAGCAGTGGGGTACGTACCGAGCAGTACTTC
>-|-|TRBJ2-5|TRBV5-1
CASSLEPGLRDEQYF
TGCGCCAGCAGCTTGGAGCCGGGACTTCGGGATGAGCAGTACTTC
>-|TRBD2|TRBJ2-5|TRBV7-2
CASRGTGLAGGRVFGETQYF
TGTGCCAGCAGAGGAACGGGACTAGCGGGAGGGCGAGTTTTTGGAGAGACCCAGTACTTC
>-|-|TRBJ2-7|TRBV7-9
CASAIAVGAVEQYF
TGTGCCAGCGCAATAGCGGTGGGGGCGGTCGAGCAGTACTTC
>-|-|TRBJ2-6|TRBV7-6
CASRPSRGKVHSGANVLTF
TGTGCCAGCAGACCCTCCAGAGGGAAGGTCCACTCTGGGGCCAACGTCCTGACTTTC
>few|TRBD2|TRBJ2-1|TRBV6-1
CASSFRPGLAGINEQFF
TGTGCCAGCAGCTTCCGGCCTGGGCTAGCGGGTATCAATGAGCAGTTCTTC
>-|TRBD1|TRBJ1-5|TRBV20-1
CSARSGGWGQPQHF
TGCAGTGCTAGATCAGGGGGCTGGGGGCAGCCCCAGCATTTT
>many|-|TRBJ2-7|TRBV5-1
CASSLGGEQYF
TGCGCCAGCAGCTTGGGGGGGGAGCAGTACTTC
>-|-|TRBJ2-1|TRBV15
CATSRPNRVTYNEQFF
TGTGCCACCAGCAGGCCCAACAGGGTAACCTACAATGAGCAGTTCTTC
>few|TRBD2|TRBJ2-7|TRBV6-6
CASRSLAGTYEQYF
TGTGCCAGCAGAAGTCTAGCGGGAACCTACGAGCAGTACTTC
>-|TRBD2|TRBJ2-7|TRBV5-1
CASTGLAGTRSYEQYF
TGCGCCAGCACCGGACTAGCGGGAACCCGCTCCTACGAGCAGTACTTC
>-|TRBD1|TRBJ2-6|TRBV29-1
CSVTGTGVTGANVLTF
TGCAGCGTCACCGGGACAGGGGTAACTGGGGCCAACGTCCTGACTTTC
>-|-|TRBJ2-7|TRBV6-5
CASSLGMGVGLYEQYF
TGTGCCAGCAGCCTGGGAATGGGGGTCGGGCTCTACGAGCAGTACTTC
>few|-|TRBJ2-1|TRBV9
CASSADGSSYNEQFF
TGTGCCAGCAGCGCCGACGGGAGCTCCTACAATGAGCAGTTCTTC
>-|-|TRBJ2-7|TRBV9
CASTPGLDPYEQYF
TGTGCCAGCACTCCAGGCTTGGACCCGTACGAGCAGTACTTC
>-|-|TRBJ1-6|TRBV21-1
CASSTWTGALSSYNSPLHF
TGTGCCAGCAGCACTTGGACAGGGGCGCTTAGCTCCTATAATTCACCCCTCCACTTT
>-|-|TRBJ2-7|TRBV6-2/TRBV6-3
CASSTLSVLTYGQYF
TGTGCCAGCAGTACCCTCTCGGTACTAACCTACGGGCAGTACTTC
>-|-|TRBJ1-2|TRBV5-5
CASRLDGYGYTF
TGTGCCAGCAGATTGGACGGCTATGGCTACACCTTC
>once|-|TRBJ2-2|TRBV20-1
CSATKFKGASTGELFF
TGCAGTGCCACTAAGTTTAAGGGCGCTTCCACCGGGGAGCTGTTTTTT
>few|TRBD2|TRBJ2-1|TRBV20-1
CSAKSSGMGNEQFF
TGCAGTGCTAAGTCTAGCGGGATGGGAAATGAGCAGTTCTTC
>-|TRBD2|TRBJ2-1|TRBV6-5
CASSPGLATVEQFF
TGTGCCAGCAGCCCGGGACTAGCGACCGTTGAGCAGTTCTTC
>-|TRBD2|TRBJ2-3|TRBV2
CASSEAGRAGGSDTQYF
TGTGCCAGCAGTGAAGCGGGTCGAGCGGGAGGCTCAGATACGCAGTATTTT
>-|-|TRBJ2-3|TRBV5-1
CASSGEDQGDTQYF
TGCGCCAGCAGCGGGGAGGACCAAGGGGATACGCAGTATTTT
>once|-|TRBJ1-6|TRBV5-1
CASSPQPPEANSPLHF
TGCGCCAGCAGCCCGCAGCCCCCAGAGGCCAATTCACCCCTCCACTTT
>-|TRBD1|TRBJ2-7|TRBV27
CASSFLRTGGHEQYF
TGTGCCAGCAGTTTCCTTCGGACAGGGGGCCACGAGCAGTACTTC
>-|-|TRBJ2-7|TRBV20-1
CSASLVGYNEQYF
TGCAGTGCTAGTTTGGTAGGCTACAATGAGCAGTACTTC
>-|-|TRBJ2-6|TRBV29-1
CSVLAGVLSTGANVLTF
TGCAGCGTTCTGGCCGGGGTCTTGAGCACTGGGGCCAACGTCCTGACTTTC
>-|-|TRBJ2-1|TRBV7-9
CASSVPEGEVYNEQFF
TGTGCCAGCAGCGTACCCGAGGGGGAGGTGTACAATGAGCAGTTCTTC
>-|-|TRBJ2-5|TRBV5-1
CASSLSGSGTQYF
TGCGCCAGCAGCTTGAGCGGGTCGGGGACCCAGTACTTC
>-|-|TRBJ2-5|TRBV7-9
CASSLSLAGVETQYF
TGTGCCAGCAGCCTATCCCTTGCAGGGGTGGAGACCCAGTACTTC
>-|-|TRBJ1-5|TRBV21-1
CASSNRLRSPQHF
TGTGCCAGCAGCAATCGGCTGCGATCACCCCAGCATTTT
>few|-|TRBJ2-1|TRBV5-1
CASSLGVESNEQFF
TGCGCCAGCAGCTTGGGCGTGGAGTCAAATGAGCAGTTCTTC
>-|-|TRBJ2-1|TRBV6-1
CASSEALQARSSYNEQFF
TGTGCCAGCAGTGAAGCGCTTCAAGCCCGGAGCTCCTACAATGAGCAGTTCTTC
>few|TRBD2|TRBJ2-5|TRBV10-3
CAISAESGGRGTQYF
TGTGCCATCAGCGCTGAGAGCGGGGGGCGGGGGACCCAGTACTTC
>few|-|TRBJ2-3|TRBV4-1
CASSQEVRGDTQYF
TGCGCCAGCAGCCAAGAAGTGAGAGGCGATACGCAGTATTTT
>-|TRBD2|TRBJ2-5|TRBV5-1
CASSYRGGLAEEQYF
TGCGCCAGCAGCTACCGGGGGGGCCTCGCTGAGGAGCAGTACTTC
>-|-|TRBJ1-6|TRBV20-1
CSAIGPPERTLHF
TGCAGTGCCATCGGGCCACCCGAGAGGACCCTCCACTTT
>-|-|TRBJ2-7|TRBV25-1
CASSFQTQLYTQYF
TGTGCCAGCAGTTTTCAGACACAGCTCTACACCCAGTACTTC
>-|TRBD1|TRBJ2-5|TRBV5-5
CASRTGVGTQYF
TGTGCCAGCAGAACAGGGGTAGGGACCCAGTACTTC
>few|TRBD1|TRBJ1-2|TRBV3-1
CASSQAGDSFFYGYTF
TGTGCCAGCAGCCAAGCGGGGGACAGTTTTTTTTATGGCTACACCTTC
>few|-|TRBJ1-2|TRBV15
CATSRDRLLLGYTF
TGTGCCACCAGCAGAGATCGATTGCTCCTGGGCTACACCTTC
>-|-|TRBJ2-1|TRBV20-1
CSARVMWREQGNNEQFF
TGCAGTGCTAGAGTGATGTGGCGGGAGCAGGGGAACAATGAGCAGTTCTTC
>-|-|TRBJ2-1|TRBV15
CATRPLGNNEQFF
TGTGCCACCAGGCCACTTGGGAACAATGAGCAGTTCTTC
>few|-|TRBJ2-1|TRBV12-3/TRBV12-4
CASSPEAGQNEQFF
TGTGCCAGCAGTCCCGAAGCGGGACAAAATGAGCAGTTCTTC
>-|TRBD1|TRBJ2-3|TRBV6-5
CASSFLGQGDADTQYF
TGTGCCAGCAGTTTCCTGGGACAGGGGGATGCAGATACGCAGTATTTT
>-|-|TRBJ2-5|TRBV3-1
CASSQPLRAKETQYF
TGTGCCAGCAGCCAACCTCTGAGGGCTAAAGAGACCCAGTACTTC
>-|-|TRBJ1-1|TRBV30
CAWKGAGNTEAFF
TGTGCCTGGAAGGGAGCGGGGAACACTGAAGCTTTCTTT
>-|-|TRBJ2-7|TRBV19
CASRPGTPTYEQYF
TGTGCCAGTAGGCCCGGGACGCCGACCTACGAGCAGTACTTC
>-|-|TRBJ1-5|TRBV20-1
CSAGGGVLGSQPQHF
TGCAGTGCTGGGGGCGGGGTTCTCGGGAGTCAGCCCCAGCATTTT
>few|-|TRBJ1-1|TRBV5-1
CASRKGGTEAFF
TGCGCCAGCAGGAAGGGCGGAACTGAAGCTTTCTTT
>-|-|TRBJ2-7|TRBV15
CATSRDRTRAYEQYF
TGTGCCACCAGCAGAGATAGGACGAGGGCCTACGAGCAGTACTTC
>few|-|TRBJ2-5|TRBV20-1
CSARGTAASLETQYF
TGCAGTGCTAGAGGGACGGCTGCCAGTTTAGAGACCCAGTACTTC